The next 10 T cell receptor beta chains were all read from a single sample in a study of OX40 agonist ivuxolimab in advanced cancers. Measured with immunoSEQ multiplex PCR; TCRdb has only the in-frame clones, and not every one. The sample has 90,000 to 100,000 clones; approximately 90% are singletons. Sequencing was performed on CD4+ or CD8+ T cells sorted from blood, taken in a trial of the OX40 agonist ivuxolimab. Receptors originate from an adult with an advanced solid tumor such as melanoma, head and neck, liver or kidney cancer.

This chain connects TRBV11-2 to TRBJ2-4, with 7 bases aligning to TRBD1. Per the germline V gene, CDR1 is SGHAT and CDR2 is FQNNGV. The ends lost 5 bases at V and 1 base at J; junction bases unmatched: 8. This CDR3 has 16 residues. CDR3 DNA sequence: TGTGCCAGCAGCGTAGGGGGACAGAGTGCCAAAAACATTCAGTACTTC. Its translation: CASSVGGQSAKNIQYF.

V and J are TRBV7-8 and TRBJ2-1; D tentatively fits TRBD1 or TRBD2 (5 bases each). Trimming left V 2 bases short and J 9 bases short, with 17 bases between. CDR3 size: 15 residues. Germline CDR1 SGHVS, CDR2 FQNEAQ. This CDR3 reads CASSLSYGLGAEQFF. CDR3 bases: TGTGCCAGCAGCTTAAGTTACGGCCTCGGGGCTGAGCAGTTCTTC.

The genes are TRBV7-3 and TRBJ1-6, with a tentative D call TRBD1 (6 bases). This CDR3 is built from 13 residues. Trimming left V 10 bases short and J 5 bases short, with 12 bases between. Germline CDR1 and CDR2: SGHTA and FQGTGA. The DNA of the CDR3 is TGTGCCACATCGAGGGGGAATAATTCACCCCTCCACTTT. It codes for CATSRGNNSPLHF.

The chain is built from TRBV29-1 and TRBJ2-7, with D tentatively TRBD2 (5 bases). Trimming removed 4 bases from V and 0 bases from J, with 19 bases in between. The CDR3 is 16 residues long. Germline V CDR1 and CDR2: SQVTM, ANQGSEA. In nucleotides, the CDR3 is TGCAGCGTTGGCGGCCTTTTGATTCGGGGCTCCTACGAGCAGTACTTC. As protein: CSVGGLLIRGSYEQYF.

The chain combines TRBV7-9 with TRBJ2-7; 10 bases line up with TRBD1. Germline values: CDR1 SEHNR, CDR2 FQNEAQ (reference sequence). The CDR3 is 13 amino acids. The ends lost 8 bases at V and 2 bases at J; junction bases unmatched: 3. CDR3 sequence reads: CASGTGDTYEQYF. In nucleotides, the CDR3 is TGTGCCAGCGGGACAGGGGACACCTACGAGCAGTACTTC.

This clone was recorded once. The chain is built from TRBV7-2 and TRBJ2-1, with D perhaps matching TRBD1 (8 bases). Per the germline V gene, CDR1 is SGHTA and CDR2 is FQGNSA. V was trimmed by 5 bases and J by 3 bases, leaving 14 bases between them. This CDR3 is 15 amino acids long. CDR3 nucleotide sequence: TGTGCCAGCAGCGAACAGGGGGGGTTCTACAATGAGCAGTTCTTC. This sequence encodes CASSEQGGFYNEQFF.

V usage is TRBV11-2 and J usage is TRBJ2-7; TRBD1 is a possible D gene (6 bases). This CDR3 spans 15 amino acids. Germline V lookup: CDR1 SGHAT, CDR2 FQNNGV. Trimming cost V 1 base and J 1 base, with 11 bases left between them. The CDR3 loop reads CASSLAPQGSYEQYF. Here the CDR3 DNA reads TGTGCCAGCAGCTTAGCTCCACAGGGTTCCTACGAGCAGTACTTC. Using reference TRBV11-2 and TRBJ2-7 for the parts outside the CDR3, the full variable domain is EAGVAQSPRYKIIEKRQSVAFWCNPISGHATLYWYQQILGQGPKLLIQFQNNGVVDDSQLPKDRFSAERLKGVDSTLKIQPAKLEDSAVYLCASSLAPQGSYEQYFGPGTRLTVT.

The chain has TRBV9 and TRBJ1-4, with D tentatively TRBD1 (5 bases). The V and J ends lost 0 bases and 3 bases respectively, with 15 bases between them. CDR1 and CDR2 from the germline V gene are SGDLS and YYNGEE. The CDR3 runs to 17 residues. CDR3 in amino acids: CASSVGVGGTANEKLFF. DNA for the CDR3: TGTGCCAGCAGCGTAGGGGTAGGTGGGACCGCTAATGAAAAACTGTTTTTT.

The chain combines TRBV11-2 with TRBJ2-1; TRBD1 is a possible D gene (6 bases). Trimming shortened V by 7 bases and J by 6 bases, and 10 bases separated the two germline ends. This CDR3 contains 12 residues. Germline loops: CDR1 SGHAT, CDR2 FQNNGV. CDR3 sequence: CASMLGANEQFF. In DNA, the CDR3 is TGTGCCAGCATGCTGGGGGCCAATGAGCAGTTCTTC.

J is TRBJ2-7 and V is TRBV4-3, with D unclear. The CDR3 contains 13 residues. Trimming removed 1 base from V and 5 bases from J, with 9 bases in between. CDR1 and CDR2 from the germline V gene are LGHNA and YSLEER. The CDR3 spells CASSQGIVDEQYF. CDR3 nucleotide sequence: TGCGCCAGCAGCCAAGGTATAGTGGACGAGCAGTACTTC.